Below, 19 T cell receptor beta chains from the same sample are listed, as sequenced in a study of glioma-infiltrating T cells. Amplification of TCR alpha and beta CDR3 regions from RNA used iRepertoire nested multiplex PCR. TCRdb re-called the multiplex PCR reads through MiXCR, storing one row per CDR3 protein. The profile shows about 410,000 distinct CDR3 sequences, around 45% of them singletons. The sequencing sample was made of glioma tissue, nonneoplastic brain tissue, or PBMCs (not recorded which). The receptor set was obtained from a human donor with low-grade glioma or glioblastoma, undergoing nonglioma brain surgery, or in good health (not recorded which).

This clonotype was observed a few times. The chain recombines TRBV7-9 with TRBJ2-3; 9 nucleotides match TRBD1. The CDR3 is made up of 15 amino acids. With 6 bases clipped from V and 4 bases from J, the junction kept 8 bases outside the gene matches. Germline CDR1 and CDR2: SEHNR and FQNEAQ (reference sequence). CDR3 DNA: TGTGCCAGCAGGGGACAGGGATCCCCCCCAGATACGCAGTATTTT. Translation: CASRGQGSPPDTQYF.

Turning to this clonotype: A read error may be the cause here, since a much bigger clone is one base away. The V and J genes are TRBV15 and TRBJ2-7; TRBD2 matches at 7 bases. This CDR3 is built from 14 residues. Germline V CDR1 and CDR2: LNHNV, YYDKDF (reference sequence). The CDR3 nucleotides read TGTGCCGCCAGCATGGTTGGGGGGGGGGACGAGCAGTACTTC. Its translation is CAASMVGGGDEQYF.

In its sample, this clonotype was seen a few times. CDR3 DNA: TGTGCCAGCAGCGTAGAACTAGCGGGAGGCCGCACAGATACGCAGTATTTT. Its protein is CASSVELAGGRTDTQYF. The chain links TRBV9 to TRBJ2-3, with TRBD2 matching over 12 bases. The ends lost 0 bases at V and 1 base at J; junction bases unmatched: 3. CDR3 length: 17 amino acids. Per germline, CDR1 SGDLS and CDR2 YYNGEE.

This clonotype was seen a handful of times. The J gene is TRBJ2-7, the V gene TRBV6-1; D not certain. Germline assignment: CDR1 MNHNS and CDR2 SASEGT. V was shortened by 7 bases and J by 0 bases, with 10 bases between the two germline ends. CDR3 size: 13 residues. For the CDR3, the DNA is TGTGCCAGCATAGCCAGGAGCTCCTACGAGCAGTACTTC. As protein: CASIARSSYEQYF.

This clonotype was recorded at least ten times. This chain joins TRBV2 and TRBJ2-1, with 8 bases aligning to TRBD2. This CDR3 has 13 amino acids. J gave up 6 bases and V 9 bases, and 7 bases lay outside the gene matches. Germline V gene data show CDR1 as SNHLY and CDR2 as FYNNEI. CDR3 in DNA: TGTGCCAGTTCGGGACTAGAAGGCAATGAGCAGTTCTTC. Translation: CASSGLEGNEQFF.

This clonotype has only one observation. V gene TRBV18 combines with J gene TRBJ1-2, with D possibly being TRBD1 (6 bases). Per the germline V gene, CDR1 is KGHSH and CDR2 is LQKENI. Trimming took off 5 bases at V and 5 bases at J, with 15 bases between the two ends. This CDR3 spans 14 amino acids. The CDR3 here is CASSYGAGEYGYTF. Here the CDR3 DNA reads TGTGCCAGCTCATACGGAGCAGGGGAGTATGGCTACACCTTC.

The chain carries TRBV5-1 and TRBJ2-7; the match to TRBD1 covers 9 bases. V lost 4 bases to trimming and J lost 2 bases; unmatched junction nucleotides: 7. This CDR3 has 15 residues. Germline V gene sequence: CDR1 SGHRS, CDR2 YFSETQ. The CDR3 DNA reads TGCGCCAGCAGCAGCCCGGACAGGGGTGCCTACGAGCAGTACTTC. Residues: CASSSPDRGAYEQYF. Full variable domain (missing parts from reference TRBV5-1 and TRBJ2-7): KAGVTQTPRYLIKTRGQQVTLSCSPISGHRSVSWYQQTPGQGLQFLFEYFSETQRNKGNFPGRFSGRQFSNSRSEMNVSTLELGDSALYLCASSSPDRGAYEQYFGPGTRLTVT.

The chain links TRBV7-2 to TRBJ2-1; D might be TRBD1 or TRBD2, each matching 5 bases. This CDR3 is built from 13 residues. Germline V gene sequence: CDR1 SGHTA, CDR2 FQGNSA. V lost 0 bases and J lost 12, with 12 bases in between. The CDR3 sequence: CASSLAAMGVQFF. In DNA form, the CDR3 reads TGTGCCAGCAGCTTAGCGGCCATGGGGGTGCAGTTCTTC.

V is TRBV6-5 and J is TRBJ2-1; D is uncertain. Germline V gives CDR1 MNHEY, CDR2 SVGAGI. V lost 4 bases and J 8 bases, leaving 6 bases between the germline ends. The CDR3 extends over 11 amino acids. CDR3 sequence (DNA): TGTGCCAGCAGTTCCCGCCATGAGCAGTTCTTC. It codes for CASSSRHEQFF.

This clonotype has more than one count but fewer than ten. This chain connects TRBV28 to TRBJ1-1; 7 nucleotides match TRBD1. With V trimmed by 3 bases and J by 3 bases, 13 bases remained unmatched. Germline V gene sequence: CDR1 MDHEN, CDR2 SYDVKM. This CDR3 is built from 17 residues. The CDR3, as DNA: TGTGCCAGCAGTTTTTCATGGGGGAGGGGGCGAGACACTGAAGCTTTCTTT. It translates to CASSFSWGRGRDTEAFF.

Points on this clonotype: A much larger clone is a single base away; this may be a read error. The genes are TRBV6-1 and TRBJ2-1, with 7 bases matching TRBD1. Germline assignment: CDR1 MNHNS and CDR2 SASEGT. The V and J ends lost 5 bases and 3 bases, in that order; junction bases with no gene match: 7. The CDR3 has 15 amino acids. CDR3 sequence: CASSCRQGRYNEQFF. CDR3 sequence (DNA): TGTGCCAGCAGTTGCCGACAGGGACGCTACAATGAGCAGTTCTTC.

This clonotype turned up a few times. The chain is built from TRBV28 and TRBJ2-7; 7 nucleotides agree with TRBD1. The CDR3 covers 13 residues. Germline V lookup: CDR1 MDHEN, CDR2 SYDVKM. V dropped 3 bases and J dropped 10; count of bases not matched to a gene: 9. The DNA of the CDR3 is TGTGCCAGCAGTTTGTCGACAGGGCCGAAACAGTACTTC. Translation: CASSLSTGPKQYF.

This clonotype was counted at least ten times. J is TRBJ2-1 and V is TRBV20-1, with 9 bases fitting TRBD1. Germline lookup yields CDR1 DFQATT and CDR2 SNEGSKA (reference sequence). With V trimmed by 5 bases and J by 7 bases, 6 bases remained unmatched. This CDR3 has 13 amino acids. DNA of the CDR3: TGCAGTGCTCCCGGGACAGGGAATAATGAGCAGTTCTTC. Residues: CSAPGTGNNEQFF.

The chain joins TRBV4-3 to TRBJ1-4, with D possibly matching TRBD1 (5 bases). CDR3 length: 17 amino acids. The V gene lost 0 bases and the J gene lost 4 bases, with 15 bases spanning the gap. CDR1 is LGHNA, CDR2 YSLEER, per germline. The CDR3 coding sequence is TGCGCCAGCAGCCAAGATGTGAGGGGAGGGGATAATGAAAAACTGTTTTTT. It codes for CASSQDVRGGDNEKLFF.

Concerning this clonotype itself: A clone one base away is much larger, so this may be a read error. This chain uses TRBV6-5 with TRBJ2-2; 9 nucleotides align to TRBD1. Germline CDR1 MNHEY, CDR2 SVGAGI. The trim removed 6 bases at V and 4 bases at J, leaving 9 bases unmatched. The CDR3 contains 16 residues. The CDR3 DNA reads TGTGCCAGCAGGCCCGGGACAGGGCTTCGCACCGGGGAGCTGTTTTTT. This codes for CASRPGTGLRTGELFF.

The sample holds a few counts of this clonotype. The CDR3 is CASSPRLAEQETQYF. In DNA form, the CDR3 reads TGTGCCAGCAGCCCACGACTAGCGGAACAAGAGACCCAGTACTTC. The chain couples TRBV11-2 to TRBJ2-5, with 9 bases fitting TRBD2. Trimming cost V 5 bases and J 2 bases; bases outside gene matches: 6. This CDR3 spans 15 amino acids. Germline-derived CDR1 and CDR2 are SGHAT and FQNNGV.

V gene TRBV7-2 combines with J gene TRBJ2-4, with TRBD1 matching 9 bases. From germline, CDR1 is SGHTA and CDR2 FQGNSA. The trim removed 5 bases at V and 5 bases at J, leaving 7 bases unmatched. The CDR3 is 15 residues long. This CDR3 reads CASSRWDRDENIQYF. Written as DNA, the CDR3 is TGTGCCAGCAGCCGATGGGACAGGGATGAAAACATTCAGTACTTC.

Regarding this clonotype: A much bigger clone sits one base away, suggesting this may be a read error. The CDR3 here is CATNRKPQGAGGYTF. The CDR3 DNA reads TGTGCCACCAACAGAAAACCGCAGGGGGCGGGAGGCTACACCTTC. The gene calls are TRBV15 and TRBJ1-2; TRBD1 matches 8 bases. The CDR3 runs 15 residues. Germline V CDR1 and CDR2: LNHNV, YYDKDF (reference sequence).

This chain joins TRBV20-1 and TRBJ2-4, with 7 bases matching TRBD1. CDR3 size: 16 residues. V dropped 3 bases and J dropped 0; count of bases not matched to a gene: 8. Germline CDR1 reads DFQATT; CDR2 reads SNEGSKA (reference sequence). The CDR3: CSASGTDYLAKNIQYF. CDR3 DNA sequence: TGCAGTGCTAGTGGGACAGACTACCTAGCCAAAAACATTCAGTACTTC.